The 26 T cell receptor beta chains in this list originate from one sample, sequenced in a study of T cell responses to AZD1222 COVID-19 vaccine. TCRdb's copy holds only in-frame clones and misses some; the assay was immunoSEQ multiplex PCR. The sample contains 150,000 to 200,000 clones, 80% to 90% of which appear only once. Sequencing used peripheral blood, obtained 28 days after the second AZD1222 dose. These receptors all come from an adult who received the AZD1222 COVID-19 vaccine.

This chain uses TRBV4-1 with TRBJ2-7; D uncertain. This CDR3 contains 12 residues. The V gene lost 0 bases and the J gene lost 6 bases, with 6 bases spanning the gap. Germline CDR1 and CDR2: MGHRA and YSYEKL. The CDR3 protein is CASSQEWGEQYF. The CDR3 nucleotides read TGCGCCAGCAGCCAAGAATGGGGCGAGCAGTACTTC.

This clone has a handful of counts. The chain carries TRBV5-1 and TRBJ2-7, with D possibly matching TRBD1 (6 bases). Germline CDR1 SGHRS, CDR2 YFSETQ. V shed 1 base and J shed 3 bases, with 17 bases lying between them. The CDR3 has 16 residues. The CDR3 DNA is TGCGCCAGCAGCTTGACAGGGTCCGAAGGGGACTACGAGCAGTACTTC. Translation gives CASSLTGSEGDYEQYF.

J is TRBJ2-1 and V is TRBV4-3; D may be TRBD1 (6 bases). Germline CDR1 LGHNA, CDR2 YSLEER. V was pared by 4 bases and J by 0 bases, with 13 bases between. There are 16 residues in the CDR3. CDR3 nucleotide sequence: TGCGCCAGCAGCCCCGATCAGGACAGCTCCTACAATGAGCAGTTCTTC. Translated: CASSPDQDSSYNEQFF.

The chain is built from TRBV12-3 or TRBV12-4 and TRBJ2-4; no clear D gene. The CDR3 is made up of 12 amino acids. V shed 6 bases and J shed 13 bases, with 16 bases lying between them. CDR3 sequence: CASSLAGPSQYF. The CDR3 region has the DNA TGTGCCAGCAGCCTCGCCGGTCCCAGCCAGTACTTC.

The rearrangement uses TRBV29-1 and TRBJ2-2; D might be TRBD1 (5 bases). V was trimmed by 3 bases and J by 5 bases, leaving 10 bases between them. CDR1 is SQVTM, CDR2 ANQGSEA, per germline. This CDR3 is 13 amino acids long. CDR3 DNA sequence: TGCAGCGTTGATAGGGGTGGGACCGGGGAGCTGTTTTTT. Translated: CSVDRGGTGELFF.

The gene calls are TRBV7-9 and TRBJ2-1; 12 positions agree with TRBD2. Germline V CDR1 and CDR2: SEHNR, FQNEAQ (reference sequence). The junction had 5 bases not matched to a gene; V was cut back by 5 bases and J by 0 bases. There are 17 residues in the CDR3. CDR3 sequence: CASSTGLAGLSYNEQFF. In DNA form, the CDR3 reads TGTGCCAGCAGCACTGGACTAGCGGGACTCTCCTACAATGAGCAGTTCTTC.

The V call is TRBV7-9, the J call TRBJ1-4; D remains ambiguous. Germline V CDR1 and CDR2: SEHNR, FQNEAQ (reference sequence). V was pared by 2 bases and J by 4 bases, with 17 bases between. This CDR3 comprises 17 residues. CDR3 nucleotides: TGTGCCAGCAGCTTACGCGTGTCAGACTGGCGTAATGAAAAACTGTTTTTT. It yields the protein CASSLRVSDWRNEKLFF.

The chain couples TRBV3-1 (or the pseudogene TRBV3-2) to TRBJ2-3, with TRBD2 identical over 8 bases. This CDR3 has 17 amino acids. Germline lookup yields CDR1 LGHDT and CDR2 YNNKEL (reference sequence). V was clipped by 2 bases and J by 1 base; unmatched bases: 8. This CDR3 is CASSQFLGGVGTDTQYF. Written as DNA, the CDR3 is TGTGCCAGCAGCCAATTTCTCGGGGGGGTGGGCACAGATACGCAGTATTTT.

The chain couples TRBV19 to TRBJ2-7; 9 nucleotides agree with TRBD1. The CDR3 contains 14 residues. V dropped 5 bases and J dropped 2; count of bases not matched to a gene: 4. CDR1 and CDR2 (germline): LNHDA, SQIVND (reference sequence). The CDR3 DNA follows: TGTGCCAGTAGTCCGGGACAGGGTCCCTACGAGCAGTACTTC. As protein: CASSPGQGPYEQYF.

This chain uses TRBV5-8 with TRBJ2-7; D perhaps matches TRBD1 (6 bases). V lost 4 bases, J lost 0 bases, and 14 bases lay in between. The CDR3 totals 15 residues. CDR1 SGHTS and CDR2 YDEGEE come from the germline V gene. CDR3 residues: CASSPRTVGSYEQYF. The CDR3 DNA reads as TGTGCCAGCAGCCCTCGGACAGTGGGCTCCTACGAGCAGTACTTC.

The genes are TRBV7-9 and TRBJ1-1, with unresolved D. Looked up from germline, CDR1 is SEHNR and CDR2 is FQNEAQ (reference sequence). The CDR3 extends over 13 amino acids. V was clipped by 1 base and J by 7 bases, with 10 bases between them. The CDR3 loop reads CASSLGESLEAFF. CDR3 nucleotides: TGTGCCAGCAGCTTAGGAGAGTCGCTTGAAGCTTTCTTT.

The chain has TRBV6-1 and TRBJ1-2, with 9 nucleotides matching TRBD1. This CDR3 spans 17 amino acids. CDR1 and CDR2 (germline): MNHNS, SASEGT. V shed 3 bases, J shed 7 bases, and the junction held 15 bases outside the gene matches. The CDR3 bases are TGTGCCAGCAGTGAGCGACTAAGAGGGACAGGGCGGGGTGGCTACACCTTC. Its protein product is CASSERLRGTGRGGYTF.

J is TRBJ1-2 and V is TRBV6-2 or TRBV6-3; tentatively, D is TRBD1 (6 bases). There are 12 residues in the CDR3. The V gene lost 4 bases and the J gene lost 4 bases, with 7 bases spanning the gap. Germline-derived CDR1 and CDR2 are MNHEY and SVGEGT. CDR3 sequence reads: CASSSDSYGYTF. The CDR3 DNA follows: TGTGCCAGCAGTTCGGACAGCTATGGCTACACCTTC.

This clone appeared once. The sample holds other DNA sequences that translate to the same CDR3. This chain joins TRBV3-1 (or the pseudogene TRBV3-2) and TRBJ2-7; 12 positions agree with TRBD2. Germline V lookup: CDR1 LGHDT, CDR2 YNNKEL (reference sequence). The CDR3 is 14 amino acids. V dropped 4 bases and J dropped 4; count of bases not matched to a gene: 2. Here the CDR3 reads CASSRLAGGYEQYF. The DNA for the CDR3 is TGTGCCAGCAGCCGGCTAGCGGGGGGGTACGAGCAGTACTTC.

The chain recombines TRBV7-2 with TRBJ2-7; no clear D gene. This CDR3 has 13 residues. The germline V gene has CDR1 SGHTA and CDR2 FQGNSA. V lost 0 bases and J lost 5, with 8 bases in between. CDR3 nucleotides: TGTGCCAGCAGCTTAGCGAGGTACGACGAGCAGTACTTC. It specifies CASSLARYDEQYF.

The rearrangement uses TRBV6-1 and TRBJ2-2, with a possible D match to TRBD1 (6 bases). Looked up from germline, CDR1 is MNHNS and CDR2 is SASEGT. With 3 bases removed from V and 1 base from J, the gap between germline ends came to 12 bases. CDR3 length: 16 residues. The CDR3 reads CASSDWTEKNTGELFF. CDR3 nucleotide sequence: TGTGCCAGCAGTGATTGGACAGAGAAGAACACCGGGGAGCTGTTTTTT.

This rearrangement joins TRBV5-1 to TRBJ2-7; D unresolved. Germline assignment: CDR1 SGHRS and CDR2 YFSETQ. This CDR3 comprises 15 residues. Trimming took off 3 bases at V and 5 bases at J, with 18 bases between the two ends. The CDR3 DNA sequence: TGCGCCAGCAGCTCCCGGACGGGCCCTCTGGACGAGCAGTACTTC. Protein product: CASSSRTGPLDEQYF.

The rearrangement joins TRBV9 to TRBJ2-3, with D possibly matching TRBD1 (7 bases). V dropped 3 bases and J dropped 2 bases, with 16 bases sitting between them. This CDR3 is 16 amino acids long. Per the germline V gene, CDR1 is SGDLS and CDR2 is YYNGEE. This CDR3 reads CASSGRQGGITDTQYF. The DNA of the CDR3 is TGTGCCAGCAGCGGCCGTCAGGGGGGAATCACAGATACGCAGTATTTT.

The chain recombines TRBV19 with TRBJ2-5; 7 nucleotides agree with TRBD2. The CDR3 totals 14 residues. V lost 8 bases and J lost 4; bases outside the gene matches: 10. CDR1 and CDR2 from the germline V gene are LNHDA and SQIVND (reference sequence). In nucleotides, the CDR3 is TGTGCCAGTGGGCGAGCGGGGTCCTTAGAGACCCAGTACTTC. Translating gives CASGRAGSLETQYF.

CDR3 DNA: TGCGCCAGCAGTGAGGTACCGAACACTGAAGCTTTCTTT. It yields the protein CASSEVPNTEAFF. This sequence joins TRBV10-2 and TRBJ1-1; the D is unclear. The germline gives CDR1 WSHSY, CDR2 SAAADI. The CDR3 contains 13 residues. V dropped 2 bases and J dropped 1 base, with 5 bases sitting between them.

In this sample, this clone turned up once. The V and J genes are TRBV19 and TRBJ2-3; 8 bases fit TRBD1. The CDR3 length is 17 residues. Germline assignment: CDR1 LNHDA and CDR2 SQIVND (reference sequence). Unmatched junction bases numbered 10, after V lost 5 bases and J lost 0 bases. This CDR3 is CASSSMTGAYSTDTQYF. The CDR3 nucleotides read TGTGCCAGTAGTTCCATGACAGGGGCCTATAGCACAGATACGCAGTATTTT.

J is TRBJ2-2 and V is TRBV6-5; D gene unclear. This CDR3 contains 15 residues. The germline V and J ends were trimmed by 0 bases and 2 bases, with 7 bases remaining between them. Per the germline V gene, CDR1 is MNHEY and CDR2 is SVGAGI. The CDR3 sequence is CASSYSRVNTGELFF. The CDR3 DNA reads as TGTGCCAGCAGTTACTCGAGAGTTAACACCGGGGAGCTGTTTTTT.

The rearrangement joins TRBV5-1 to TRBJ2-2; D unclear. This CDR3 is built from 13 residues. CDR1 and CDR2 (germline): SGHRS, YFSETQ. With 0 bases removed from V and 9 bases from J, the gap between germline ends came to 9 bases. This CDR3 is CASSLEWGRELFF. The CDR3 DNA is TGCGCCAGCAGCTTGGAATGGGGTCGGGAGCTGTTTTTT.

This clone was recorded only once. The chain couples TRBV6-1 to TRBJ1-4; tentatively, D is TRBD1 (6 bases). The CDR3 contains 16 residues. The V end was cut by 2 bases, the J end by 5 bases, with 15 bases between. Germline loops: CDR1 MNHNS, CDR2 SASEGT. The CDR3 loop is CASSEKVGQSNEKLFF. The DNA of the CDR3 is TGTGCCAGCAGTGAAAAAGTAGGACAGTCAAATGAAAAACTGTTTTTT.

In its sample, this clone was seen once. This chain links TRBV7-3 with TRBJ1-3, with D uncertain. The germline gives CDR1 SGHTA, CDR2 FQGTGA. Trimming left V 5 bases short and J 1 base short, with 21 bases between. The CDR3 totals 18 residues. CDR3 sequence reads: CASSPQAGGIGSGNTIYF. The CDR3 coding sequence is TGTGCCAGCAGCCCCCAAGCCGGCGGAATCGGGTCTGGAAACACCATATATTTT.

This rearrangement joins TRBV5-1 to TRBJ1-2; 8 positions match TRBD1. This CDR3 comprises 15 residues. Germline CDR1 reads SGHRS; CDR2 reads YFSETQ. Germline trimming cut 4 bases from V and 2 bases from J; bases unmatched to any gene: 7. CDR3 loop: CASSLGTGENYGYTF. The CDR3 bases are TGCGCCAGCAGCCTCGGGACAGGAGAAAACTATGGCTACACCTTC.